The next 19 T cell receptor beta chains were all read from a single sample in a study of blood T cells in healthy people across ages. A second PCR of roughly 7 to 11 cycles used a sample-barcoded 5' primer and a J-beta primer mix. Via MiXCR, TCRdb re-called the 5' RACE reads, giving one row per CDR3 protein. The table has over 500,000 distinct CDR3 sequences, under 65% seen once. Sequenced sample: blood. The receptors were gathered from a woman older than 75 in good health.

This clonotype showed up just a few times. With a much larger clone just one base away, this may be a read error. The V call is TRBV20-1, the J call TRBJ2-3, with TRBD1 as a possible D gene (6 bases). CDR1 is DFQATT and CDR2 is SNEGSKA in the germline V gene (reference sequence). The CDR3 is made up of 14 amino acids. The V end was cut by 5 bases, the J end by 11 bases, with 23 bases between. The CDR3 protein is CSAPSNLGASVQYF. In DNA form, the CDR3 reads TGCAGTGCTCCCTCAAACTTGGGGGCATCTGTGCAGTATTTT.

Ten or more counts support this clonotype. The V call is TRBV29-1, the J call TRBJ1-2; possibly TRBD1 for D (6 bases). V was trimmed by 7 bases and J by 7 bases, leaving 19 bases between them. Germline V gene lookup returns CDR1 SQVTM and CDR2 ANQGSEA. The CDR3 has 13 amino acids. The CDR3 loop reads CSAATGIRRGYTF. The DNA of the CDR3 is TGCAGCGCTGCGACAGGCATAAGACGTGGCTACACCTTC.

This clonotype was seen only once. A read error may produce the germline difference seen at one junction end. This rearrangement joins TRBV29-1 to TRBJ1-6, with D unclear. CDR1 SQVTM and CDR2 ANQGSEA come from the germline V gene. CDR3 length equals 14 residues. Here the CDR3 reads CSVKESGPDSPLHF. In DNA form, the CDR3 reads TGCAGCGTTAAAGAGTCGGGTCCGGATTCACCCCTCCACTTT.

The chain carries TRBV12-3 or TRBV12-4 and TRBJ2-2; TRBD2 aligns across 15 bases. Trimming at V came to 5 bases and at J to 4 bases, leaving 2 bases not matched to a gene. This CDR3 contains 16 residues. The chain's CDR3 is CASSPGLAGGTGELFF. In DNA form, the CDR3 reads TGTGCCAGCAGTCCGGGACTAGCGGGGGGCACCGGGGAGCTGTTTTTT.

This clonotype was seen many times. The chain carries TRBV16 and TRBJ2-1; D is perhaps TRBD1 or TRBD2 (6 bases each). This CDR3 has 15 residues. Germline V gives CDR1 KGHSY, CDR2 FQNENV. V dropped 2 bases and J dropped 7 bases, with 15 bases sitting between them. CDR3 region: CASSQGGSGENEQFF. The CDR3 nucleotides are TGTGCCAGCAGCCAAGGAGGGTCAGGGGAAAATGAGCAGTTCTTC.

Note on this clonotype: One base away lies a much larger clone, so this may be a sequencing read error. V gene TRBV25-1 combines with J gene TRBJ2-7, with D perhaps TRBD2 (5 bases). Germline CDR1 reads MGHDK; CDR2 reads SYGVNS. The V gene lost 4 bases and the J gene lost 2 bases, with 6 bases spanning the gap. The CDR3 is made up of 12 amino acids. The CDR3 coding sequence is TGTGCCAGCAGTGGGGAGACCTACGAGCAGTACTTC. Protein: CASSGETYEQYF.

This chain links TRBV6-6 with TRBJ2-5; the match to TRBD1 covers 9 bases. The V gene's germline CDR1 is MNHNY and CDR2 SVGAGI (reference sequence). The CDR3 totals 16 residues. Trimming at V came to 9 bases and at J to 2 bases, leaving 13 bases not matched to a gene. This CDR3 reads CASPPHRGQSQETQYF. The DNA for the CDR3 is TGTGCCAGTCCTCCTCACAGGGGGCAATCTCAAGAGACCCAGTACTTC.

The CDR3 spells CASSSEDQGELSYEQYF. The CDR3 nucleotides are TGTGCCAGCAGCTCAGAAGACCAGGGGGAACTCTCCTACGAGCAGTACTTC. The V call is TRBV7-9, the J call TRBJ2-7; 7 nucleotides align to TRBD1. Trimming took 4 bases from V and 0 from J; bases not matched to a gene: 12. The CDR3 covers 17 residues. Germline CDR1 is SEHNR and CDR2 is FQNEAQ (reference sequence).

Turning to this clonotype: This may be a read error: a much more frequent sequence differs by one nucleotide. The chain links TRBV10-3 to TRBJ2-1; maybe TRBD1 (5 bases). The end of the DNA is better explained by TRBJ2-7, so the J call may be wrong. Germline V gene lookup returns CDR1 ENHRY and CDR2 SYGVKD. The CDR3 totals 14 residues. The CDR3 DNA reads as TGTGCCATCAAAGGGGCTAACTCCTACAATGAGCAGTACTTC. This codes for CAIKGANSYNEQYF.

This clonotype came up many times. The gene calls are TRBV12-3 or TRBV12-4 and TRBJ2-7; D unclear. The CDR3 has 11 residues. V lost 3 bases, J lost 4 bases, and 4 bases lay in between. The CDR3 protein is CASSFKYEQYF. Written as DNA, the CDR3 is TGTGCCAGCAGTTTTAAGTACGAGCAGTACTTC.

The genes are TRBV6-6 and TRBJ2-3, with 7 bases aligning to TRBD2. V lost 7 bases and J lost 3; bases outside the gene matches: 7. Germline V gene sequence: CDR1 MNHNY, CDR2 SVGAGI (reference sequence). This CDR3 contains 14 residues. The CDR3 sequence is CASIQAGKTDTQYF. CDR3 nucleotide sequence: TGTGCCAGCATCCAAGCGGGAAAGACAGATACGCAGTATTTT.

On this clonotype itself: This may be a read error, as it is one base from a much larger clone. The V and J genes are TRBV29-1 and TRBJ1-5; D gene ambiguous. The CDR3 is 13 residues long. Germline CDR1 is SQVTM and CDR2 is ANQGSEA. CDR3 DNA: TGCGGCGTTGGAGGAACTAGCAATCAGCCCCAGCATTTT. This codes for CGVGGTSNQPQHF. Based on the CDR3 plus reference TRBV29-1 and TRBJ1-5, the full variable domain is SAVISQKPSRDICQRGTSLTIQCQVDSQVTMMFWYRQQPGQSLTLIATANQGSEATYESGFVIDKFPISRPNLTFSTLTVSNMSPEDSSIYLCGVGGTSNQPQHFGDGTRLSIL.

Of note for this clonotype: This may be a read error, as it is one base from a much larger clone. The V gene is TRBV29-1, the J gene TRBJ2-1, with TRBD1 as a possible D gene (5 bases). Trimming took 7 bases from V and 0 from J, leaving 13 bases between them. The CDR3 covers 14 residues. Germline assignment: CDR1 SQVTM and CDR2 ANQGSEA. The CDR3: CSAAQGVSYNEQFF. The CDR3, as DNA: TGCAGCGCCGCTCAGGGCGTCTCCTACAATGAGCAGTTCTTC.

This clonotype showed up many times. The J gene is TRBJ2-3, the V gene TRBV7-9; D remains unclear. The CDR3 runs 15 residues. The germline gives CDR1 SEHNR, CDR2 FQNEAQ (reference sequence). Trimming stripped 0 bases from V and 5 bases from J, with 12 bases between. The CDR3 reads CASSLAQPRGDTQYF. Here the CDR3 DNA reads TGTGCCAGCAGCTTAGCGCAGCCCCGCGGAGATACGCAGTATTTT. Full variable domain (missing parts from reference TRBV7-9 and TRBJ2-3): DTGVSQNPRHKITKRGQNVTFRCDPISEHNRLYWYRQTLGQGPEFLTYFQNEAQLEKSRLLSDRFSAERPKGSFSTLEIQRTEQGDSAMYLCASSLAQPRGDTQYFGPGTRLTVL.

This clonotype showed up just once. V and J are TRBV4-2 and TRBJ1-6; no definite D call. The CDR3 length is 18 residues. CDR1 and CDR2 (germline): LGHNA, YNFKEQ. V was trimmed by 0 bases and J by 8 bases, leaving 20 bases between them. CDR3 coding DNA: TGTGCCAGCAGCCAAGAAGGAGTAGAGGAACTGATGGATTCACCCCTCCACTTT. Amino acids: CASSQEGVEELMDSPLHF.

The chain uses TRBV15 and TRBJ2-1; D call uncertain. Germline V CDR1 and CDR2: LNHNV, YYDKDF (reference sequence). V lost 7 bases and J 0 bases, leaving 7 bases between the germline ends. The CDR3 is 13 residues long. In DNA form, the CDR3 reads TGTGCCACCACTACTCCCTCCTACAATGAGCAGTTCTTC. As protein: CATTTPSYNEQFF.

This clonotype was picked up many times. This chain connects TRBV29-1 to TRBJ2-3; D may match TRBD1 or TRBD2 (5 bases each). CDR1 is SQVTM, CDR2 ANQGSEA, per germline. This CDR3 has 13 residues. Trimming took off 7 bases at V and 0 bases at J, with 11 bases between the two ends. The CDR3 DNA follows: TGCAGCGAGGGGACCTCTAGCACAGATACGCAGTATTTT. Its protein product is CSEGTSSTDTQYF.

This clonotype has a count of ten or more. The chain combines TRBV7-9 with TRBJ2-3, with TRBD1 identical over 11 bases. Germline V gene sequence: CDR1 SEHNR, CDR2 FQNEAQ (reference sequence). The V segment lost 5 bases and the J segment 3 bases; nucleotides outside the gene matches: 4. The CDR3 is 15 residues long. The CDR3 DNA reads as TGTGCCAGCAGCCCCTGGGACAGGGGGACAGATACGCAGTATTTT. It specifies CASSPWDRGTDTQYF. The whole variable domain, remainder taken from reference TRBV7-9 and TRBJ2-3, is DTGVSQNPRHKITKRGQNVTFRCDPISEHNRLYWYRQTLGQGPEFLTYFQNEAQLEKSRLLSDRFSAERPKGSFSTLEIQRTEQGDSAMYLCASSPWDRGTDTQYFGPGTRLTVL.

The CDR3 DNA follows: TGTGCCAGCAGCGACAAGACAGGGGCAACTAATGAAAAACTGTTTTTT. Its translation: CASSDKTGATNEKLFF. The chain joins TRBV5-5 to TRBJ1-4; 8 bases match TRBD1. The CDR3 loop spans 16 amino acids. Germline CDR1 reads SGHKS; CDR2 reads YYEKEE (reference sequence). Trimming removed 4 bases from V and 0 bases from J; junction bases left unmatched: 5.